This is a list of T cell receptor beta chains from one sample in a study of cytomegalovirus exposure and HLA in healthy donors. Assay: immunoSEQ multiplex PCR; the TCRdb copy retains only in-frame clones and omits some. The profile shows roughly 200,000 clones, around 80% of them singletons. Source material: PBMCs. The receptor set was obtained from a woman aged 18-35 years in good health and CMV-seronegative. CDR3s include the opening cysteine and the closing phenylalanine or tryptophan. D genes are given only for firm matches. Only some rows state a clone size, as once, few, many or a class for expanded clones.

D gene: -
clone size: -
V gene: TRBV4-3
J gene: TRBJ2-3
CDR3 protein: CASSRITFASGEKNTQYF
CDR3 DNA: TGCGCCAGCAGCCGGATCACGTTCGCTAGTGGAGAAAAAAATACGCAGTATTTT

D gene: -
clone size: -
V gene: TRBV18
J gene: TRBJ2-1
CDR3 protein: CASSPLASGSYNEQFF
CDR3 DNA: TGTGCCAGCTCTCCTTTAGCGAGCGGTTCCTACAATGAGCAGTTCTTC

D gene: -
clone size: -
V gene: TRBV10-2
J gene: TRBJ2-1
CDR3 protein: CASTAGFRYNEQFF
CDR3 DNA: TGCGCCAGCACCGCGGGGTTCCGCTACAATGAGCAGTTCTTC

D gene: TRBD1
clone size: -
V gene: TRBV7-9
J gene: TRBJ2-7
CDR3 protein: CASSLRDRGKEEQYF
CDR3 DNA: TGTGCCAGCAGCTTAAGAGACAGGGGGAAGGAGGAGCAGTACTTC

D gene: TRBD2
clone size: -
V gene: TRBV9
J gene: TRBJ2-2
CDR3 protein: CASSVQRENTGELFF
CDR3 DNA: TGTGCCAGCAGCGTACAGCGGGAGAACACCGGGGAGCTGTTTTTT

D gene: -
clone size: -
V gene: TRBV9
J gene: TRBJ2-7
CDR3 protein: CASSSRDSSYEQYF
CDR3 DNA: TGTGCCAGCAGCTCCAGAGACAGTTCCTACGAGCAGTACTTC

D gene: -
clone size: -
V gene: TRBV30
J gene: TRBJ2-3
CDR3 protein: CAWARGGGTQDTQYF
CDR3 DNA: TGTGCCTGGGCAAGAGGGGGAGGGACCCAGGATACGCAGTATTTT

D gene: -
clone size: -
V gene: TRBV7-8
J gene: TRBJ1-3
CDR3 protein: CASSPGGSGNTIYF
CDR3 DNA: TGTGCCAGCAGCCCGGGAGGCTCTGGAAACACCATATATTTT

D gene: -
clone size: once
V gene: TRBV7-9
J gene: TRBJ2-2
CDR3 protein: CASSLETGNTGELFF
CDR3 DNA: TGTGCCAGCAGCCTTGAAACAGGGAACACCGGGGAGCTGTTTTTT

D gene: -
clone size: -
V gene: TRBV21-1
J gene: TRBJ1-2
CDR3 protein: CASSKVGDRNYGYTF
CDR3 DNA: TGTGCCAGCAGCAAAGTTGGGGACAGGAACTATGGCTACACCTTC

D gene: TRBD2
clone size: few
V gene: TRBV4-1
J gene: TRBJ2-1
CDR3 protein: CASRSPGLANNEQFF
CDR3 DNA: TGCGCCAGCAGGTCACCGGGACTAGCAAACAATGAGCAGTTCTTC

D gene: -
clone size: -
V gene: TRBV9
J gene: TRBJ2-5
CDR3 protein: CASSVSPLLEETQYF
CDR3 DNA: TGTGCCAGCAGCGTATCCCCTCTCCTAGAAGAGACCCAGTACTTC

D gene: TRBD1
clone size: -
V gene: TRBV28
J gene: TRBJ2-7
CDR3 protein: CASSLFGGTGDSYEQYF
CDR3 DNA: TGTGCCAGCAGTTTATTTGGGGGGACAGGGGATTCCTACGAGCAGTACTTC